The present T cell receptor beta chain was sequenced within a study of cytomegalovirus exposure and HLA in healthy donors. The study, taken as a whole, reports: In the analysis, some V segments, TRBV6-2 and TRBV6-3 included, were excluded as indistinguishable. Sequencing probably produced one cluster of sequence variants that were highly shared. About 180 TCR beta chains were listed as cytomegalovirus-associated.

Use of 60 Vbeta and 13 Jbeta primers characterized the PCR. Libraries were prepared by immunoSEQ multiplex PCR; TCRdb keeps only in-frame clonotypes and omits some of them. The sample includes about 140,000 clones. Notes on this clone: Antigen unknown.

Trimming removed 6 bases at V and 4 bases at J, with 12 bases between. Germline-derived CDR1 and CDR2 are MNHEY and SVGAGI. The CDR3 length is 13 residues. The sequenced sample consisted of PBMCs. This sequence originates from a young woman in good health and CMV-seronegative. This sequence joins TRBV6-5 and TRBJ2-5; D may be TRBD1 (6 bases). In DNA form, the CDR3 reads TGTGCCAGCAGGATAACAGGGATAGAGACCCAGTACTTC. It is translated as CASRITGIETQYF.